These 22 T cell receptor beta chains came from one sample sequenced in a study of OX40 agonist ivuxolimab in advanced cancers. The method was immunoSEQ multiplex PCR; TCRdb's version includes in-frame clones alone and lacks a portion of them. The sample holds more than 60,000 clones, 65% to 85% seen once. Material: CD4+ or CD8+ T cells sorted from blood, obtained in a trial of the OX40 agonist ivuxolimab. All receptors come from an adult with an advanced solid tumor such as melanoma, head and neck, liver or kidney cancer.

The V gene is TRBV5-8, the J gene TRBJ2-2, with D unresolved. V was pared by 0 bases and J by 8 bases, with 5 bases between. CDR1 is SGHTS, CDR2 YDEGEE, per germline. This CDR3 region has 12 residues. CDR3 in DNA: TGTGCCAGCAGCTTGGATGGGGGGGAGCTGTTTTTT. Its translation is CASSLDGGELFF.

Here the CDR3 DNA reads TGTGCCATCAAGGGACAGACCAACTATGGCTACACCTTC. This encodes CAIKGQTNYGYTF. This chain uses TRBV10-3 with TRBJ1-2, with 7 bases aligning to TRBD1. Trimming at V came to 7 bases and at J to 2 bases, leaving 4 bases not matched to a gene. The germline gives CDR1 ENHRY, CDR2 SYGVKD. There are 13 residues in the CDR3.

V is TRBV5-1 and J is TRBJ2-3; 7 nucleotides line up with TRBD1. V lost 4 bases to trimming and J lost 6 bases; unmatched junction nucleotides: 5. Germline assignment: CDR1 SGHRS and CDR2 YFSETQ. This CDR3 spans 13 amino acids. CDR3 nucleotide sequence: TGCGCCAGCAGCCTAGACAGGGTTGATACGCAGTATTTT. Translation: CASSLDRVDTQYF.

This CDR3 reads CASSLAGTQLSNTQYF. The CDR3 DNA reads as TGTGCCAGCAGCTTAGCCGGGACCCAGCTATCAAATACGCAGTATTTT. The chain links TRBV7-2 to TRBJ2-3; D may be TRBD1 or TRBD2 (5 bases each). CDR3 size: 16 residues. The germline CDR1 and CDR2 sequences are SGHTA and FQGNSA. V gave up 0 bases and J gave up 7 bases, with 17 bases separating them.

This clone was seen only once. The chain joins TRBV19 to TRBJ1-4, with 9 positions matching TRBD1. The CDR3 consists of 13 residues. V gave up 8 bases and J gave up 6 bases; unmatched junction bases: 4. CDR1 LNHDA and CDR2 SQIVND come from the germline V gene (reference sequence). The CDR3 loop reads CASGDRVDEKLFF. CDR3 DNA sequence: TGTGCCAGTGGGGACAGGGTCGATGAAAAACTGTTTTTT. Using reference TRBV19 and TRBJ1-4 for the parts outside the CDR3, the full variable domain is DGGITQSPKYLFRKEGQNVTLSCEQNLNHDAMYWYRQDPGQGLRLIYYSQIVNDFQKGDIAEGYSVSREKKESFPLTVTSAQKNPTAFYLCASGDRVDEKLFFGSGTQLSVL.

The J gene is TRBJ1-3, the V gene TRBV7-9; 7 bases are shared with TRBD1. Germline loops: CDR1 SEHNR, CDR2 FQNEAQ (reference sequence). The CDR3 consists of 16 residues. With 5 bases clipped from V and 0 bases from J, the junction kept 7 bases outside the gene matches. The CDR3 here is CASSIATGVSGNTIYF. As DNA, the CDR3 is TGTGCCAGCAGCATTGCCACAGGGGTCTCTGGAAACACCATATATTTT. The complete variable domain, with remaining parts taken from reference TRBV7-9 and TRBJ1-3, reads DTGVSQNPRHKITKRGQNVTFRCDPISEHNRLYWYRQTLGQGPEFLTYFQNEAQLEKSRLLSDRFSAERPKGSFSTLEIQRTEQGDSAMYLCASSIATGVSGNTIYFGEGSWLTVV.

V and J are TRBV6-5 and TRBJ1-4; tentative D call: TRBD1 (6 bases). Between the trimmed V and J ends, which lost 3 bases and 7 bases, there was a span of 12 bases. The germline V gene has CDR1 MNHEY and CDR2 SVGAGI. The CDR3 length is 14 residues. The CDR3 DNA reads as TGTGCCAGCAGTTATGGGGACATTGGTGAAAAACTGTTTTTT. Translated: CASSYGDIGEKLFF.

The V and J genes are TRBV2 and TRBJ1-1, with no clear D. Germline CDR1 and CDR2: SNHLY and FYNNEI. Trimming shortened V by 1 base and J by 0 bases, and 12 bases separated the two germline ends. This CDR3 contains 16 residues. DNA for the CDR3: TGTGCCAGCAGTGAAGAGATAGGCGGGATGAACACTGAAGCTTTCTTT. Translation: CASSEEIGGMNTEAFF. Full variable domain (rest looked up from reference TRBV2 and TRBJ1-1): EPEVTQTPSHQVTQMGQEVILRCVPISNHLYFYWYRQILGQKVEFLVSFYNNEISEKSEIFDDQFSVERPDGSNFTLKIRSTKLEDSAMYFCASSEEIGGMNTEAFFGQGTRLTVV.

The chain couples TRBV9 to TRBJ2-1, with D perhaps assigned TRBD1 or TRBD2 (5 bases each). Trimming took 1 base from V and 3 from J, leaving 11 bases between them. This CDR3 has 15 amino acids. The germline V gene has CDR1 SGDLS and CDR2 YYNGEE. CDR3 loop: CASSVSGGNYNEQFF. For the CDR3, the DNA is TGTGCCAGCAGCGTATCTGGGGGTAACTACAATGAGCAGTTCTTC. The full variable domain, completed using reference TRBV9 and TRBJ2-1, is DSGVTQTPKHLITATGQRVTLRCSPRSGDLSVYWYQQSLDQGLQFLIQYYNGEERAKGNILERFSAQQFPDLHSELNLSSLELGDSALYFCASSVSGGNYNEQFFGPGTRLTVL.

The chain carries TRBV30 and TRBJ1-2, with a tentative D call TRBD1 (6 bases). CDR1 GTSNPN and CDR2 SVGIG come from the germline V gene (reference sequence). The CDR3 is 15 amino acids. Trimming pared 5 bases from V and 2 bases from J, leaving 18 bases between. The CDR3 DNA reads TGTGCCTGGCCCTTAAGGGGGGGCGACAACTATGGCTACACCTTC. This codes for CAWPLRGGDNYGYTF.

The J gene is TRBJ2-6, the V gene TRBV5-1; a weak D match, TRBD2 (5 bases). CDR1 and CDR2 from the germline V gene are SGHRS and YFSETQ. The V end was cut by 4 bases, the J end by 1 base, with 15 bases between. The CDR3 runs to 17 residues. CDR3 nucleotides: TGCGCCAGCAGCACCGGTCCACTAGGGTCTGGGGCCAACGTCCTGACTTTC. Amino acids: CASSTGPLGSGANVLTF.

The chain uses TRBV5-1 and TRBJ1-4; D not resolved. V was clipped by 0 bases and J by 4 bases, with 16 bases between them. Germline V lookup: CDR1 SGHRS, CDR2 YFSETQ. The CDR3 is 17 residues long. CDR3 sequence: CASSLGGRGPFNEKLFF. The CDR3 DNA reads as TGCGCCAGCAGCTTGGGGGGTCGGGGTCCCTTTAATGAAAAACTGTTTTTT.

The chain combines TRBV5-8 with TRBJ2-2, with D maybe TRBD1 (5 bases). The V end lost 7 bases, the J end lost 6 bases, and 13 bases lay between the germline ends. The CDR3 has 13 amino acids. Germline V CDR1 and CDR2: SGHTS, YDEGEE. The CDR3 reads CASGPGYPGELFF. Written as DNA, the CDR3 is TGTGCCAGCGGACCAGGGTACCCCGGGGAGCTGTTTTTT. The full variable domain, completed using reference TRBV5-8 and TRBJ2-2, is EAGVTQSPTHLIKTRGQQATLRCSPISGHTSVYWYQQALGLGLQFLLWYDEGEERNRGNFPPRFSGRQFPNYSSELNVNALELEDSALYLCASGPGYPGELFFGEGSRLTVL.

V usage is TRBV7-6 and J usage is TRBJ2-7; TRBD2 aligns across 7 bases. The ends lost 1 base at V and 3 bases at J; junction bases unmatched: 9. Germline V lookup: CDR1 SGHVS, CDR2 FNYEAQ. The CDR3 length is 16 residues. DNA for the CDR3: TGTGCCAGCAGCTTAGGTCAGCGGGGCTCGGACTACGAGCAGTACTTC. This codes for CASSLGQRGSDYEQYF.

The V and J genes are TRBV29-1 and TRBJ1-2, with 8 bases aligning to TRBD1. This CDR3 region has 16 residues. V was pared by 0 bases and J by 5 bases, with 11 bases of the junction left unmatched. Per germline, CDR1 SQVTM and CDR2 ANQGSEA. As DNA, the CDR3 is TGCAGCGTTGAAGATCCGATTTGGACAGGGCAATATGGCTACACCTTC. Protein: CSVEDPIWTGQYGYTF.

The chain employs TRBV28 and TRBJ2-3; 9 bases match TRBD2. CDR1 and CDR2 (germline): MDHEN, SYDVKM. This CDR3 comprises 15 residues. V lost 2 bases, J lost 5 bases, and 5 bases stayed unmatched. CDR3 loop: CASSLAAGGQDTQYF. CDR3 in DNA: TGTGCCAGCAGTTTAGCGGCGGGGGGGCAAGATACGCAGTATTTT.

The CDR3 DNA reads as TGTGCCAGCTCACCCGGGACAGGGGTTCGGGAGACCCAGTACTTC. Residues: CASSPGTGVRETQYF. The chain recombines TRBV18 with TRBJ2-5; 10 bases agree with TRBD1. The germline V gene has CDR1 KGHSH and CDR2 LQKENI. The length of the CDR3 is 15 residues. V shed 3 bases and J 5 bases; nucleotides not matched to a gene: 6.

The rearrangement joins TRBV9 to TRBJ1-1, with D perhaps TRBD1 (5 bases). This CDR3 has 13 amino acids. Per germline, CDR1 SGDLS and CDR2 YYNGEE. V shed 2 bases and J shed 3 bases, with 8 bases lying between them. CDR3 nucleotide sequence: TGTGCCAGCAGCGTTGGGGGGTACACTGAAGCTTTCTTT. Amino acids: CASSVGGYTEAFF.

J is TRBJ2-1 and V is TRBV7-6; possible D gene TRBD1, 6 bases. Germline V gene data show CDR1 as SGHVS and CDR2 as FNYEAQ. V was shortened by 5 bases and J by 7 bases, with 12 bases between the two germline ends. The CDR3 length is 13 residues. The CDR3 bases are TGTGCCAGCAGCCTCAACAGGGCGAATGAGCAGTTCTTC. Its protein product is CASSLNRANEQFF. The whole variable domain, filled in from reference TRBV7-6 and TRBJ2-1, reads GAGVSQSPRYKVTKRGQDVALRCDPISGHVSLYWYRQALGQGPEFLTYFNYEAQQDKSGLPNDRFSAERPEGSISTLTIQRTEQRDSAMYRCASSLNRANEQFFGPGTRLTVL.

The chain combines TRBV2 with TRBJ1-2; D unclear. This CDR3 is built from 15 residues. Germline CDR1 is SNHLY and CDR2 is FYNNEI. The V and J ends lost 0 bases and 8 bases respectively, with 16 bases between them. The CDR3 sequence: CASSEANTKLAGYTF. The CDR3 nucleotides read TGTGCCAGCAGTGAAGCGAACACCAAATTGGCCGGCTACACCTTC.

In DNA, the CDR3 is TGTGCCAGCAGTTTACAGGGGAGCTCCTACGAGCAGTACTTC. Translating it yields CASSLQGSSYEQYF. V usage is TRBV27 and J usage is TRBJ2-7; TRBD1 is a possible D gene (6 bases). Germline V lookup: CDR1 MNHEY, CDR2 SMNVEV (reference sequence). V lost 2 bases and J lost 0, with 8 bases in between. The CDR3 runs to 14 residues.

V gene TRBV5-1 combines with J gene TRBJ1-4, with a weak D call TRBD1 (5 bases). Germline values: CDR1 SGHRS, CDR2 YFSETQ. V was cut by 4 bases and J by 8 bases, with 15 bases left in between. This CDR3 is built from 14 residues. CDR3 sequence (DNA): TGCGCCAGCAGCCGAGACAGAGGAAGAGAAAAACTGTTTTTT. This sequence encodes CASSRDRGREKLFF.